One sample yielded the 8 T cell receptor beta chains listed below, sequenced in a study of T cells in Graves' hyperthyroidism and ophthalmopathy. Template material for amplifying TCR beta CDR3 regions consisted of RNA transcripts. Researchers ran a first-round RT-PCR on the TCR CDR3 using the HTBI primer set. From the multiplex PCR reads, TCRdb called clonotypes with MiXCR, one entry per CDR3 protein. The sample includes hundreds of thousands of distinct CDR3 sequences, about 45% of them seen just once. Sequencing was carried out using peripheral blood or thyroid tissue (not recorded which). The source of these receptors is a woman aged 18-29 years with Graves' hyperthyroidism.

This clonotype occurred a few times. The gene calls are TRBV5-1 and TRBJ2-7; D is unresolved. CDR1 SGHRS and CDR2 YFSETQ come from the germline V gene. V lost 0 bases and J lost 2, with 6 bases in between. The CDR3 sequence is 13 residues long. The CDR3 coding sequence is TGCGCCAGCAGCTTGGGGATAACCTACGAGCAGTACTTC. Encoded protein: CASSLGITYEQYF.

The chain carries TRBV28 and TRBJ1-1, with D perhaps TRBD1 (5 bases). CDR3 length: 17 amino acids. Trimming stripped 5 bases from V and 7 bases from J, with 26 bases between. CDR1 MDHEN and CDR2 SYDVKM come from the germline V gene. The CDR3 DNA reads TGTGCCAGCAGTCCATGGGTGGGAGGGGCCCGAACAAGTGAAGCTTTCTTT. Its translation: CASSPWVGGARTSEAFF.

V gene TRBV7-2 combines with J gene TRBJ1-1, with TRBD1 identical over 7 bases. CDR1 is SGHTA, CDR2 FQGNSA, per germline. V shed 5 bases, J shed 8 bases, and the junction held 5 bases outside the gene matches. This CDR3 is built from 12 residues. CDR3 DNA sequence: TGTGCCAGCAGCATTCCGGGACAGGAAGCTTTCTTT. Residues: CASSIPGQEAFF.

About this clonotype: An end of the junction does not agree with germline; a read error may underlie this. V gene TRBV10-3 combines with J gene TRBJ1-6; 8 bases map to TRBD1. The CDR3 is made up of 13 amino acids. Per germline, CDR1 ENHRY and CDR2 SYGVKD. The CDR3 is CAVSEGQDSPLHF. In DNA form, the CDR3 reads TGTGCCGTCAGTGAGGGACAGGATTCACCCCTCCACTTT.

This clonotype occurred a few times. V usage is TRBV5-1 and J usage is TRBJ2-5; 12 bases are shared with TRBD2. The CDR3 runs to 17 residues. CDR1 is SGHRS and CDR2 is YFSETQ in the germline V gene. V dropped 3 bases and J dropped 4; count of bases not matched to a gene: 10. The CDR3 nucleotides are TGCGCCAGCAGCTCCCTAGCGGGAGGGCCAAATGCAGAGACCCAGTACTTC. Its protein product is CASSSLAGGPNAETQYF. Drawing the rest from reference TRBV5-1 and TRBJ2-5, the complete variable domain is KAGVTQTPRYLIKTRGQQVTLSCSPISGHRSVSWYQQTPGQGLQFLFEYFSETQRNKGNFPGRFSGRQFSNSRSEMNVSTLELGDSALYLCASSSLAGGPNAETQYFGPGTRLLVL.

J is TRBJ1-2 and V is TRBV10-3; TRBD1 is a possible D gene (5 bases). The CDR3 is 16 amino acids. V dropped 10 bases and J dropped 2 bases, with 23 bases sitting between them. Germline CDR1 is ENHRY and CDR2 is SYGVKD. CDR3 sequence: CASSQPPGRPNYGYTF. The CDR3 bases are TGTGCCAGCAGCCAACCGCCGGGACGGCCGAACTATGGCTACACCTTC.

About this clonotype: At one of its ends the junction is not consistent with the germline gene, which may arise from a read error. This chain joins TRBV20-1 and TRBJ2-5; the D gene is possibly TRBD1 (6 bases). The CDR3 length is 14 residues. Germline CDR1 reads DFQATT; CDR2 reads SNEGSKA (reference sequence). The CDR3 bases are TGCAGTGTTAGAGAGCCCAGGGGCCAAGAGACCCAGTACTTC. Translated: CSVREPRGQETQYF.

Regarding this clonotype: Germline and junction disagree at one end, which may indicate a read error. The chain has TRBV5-1 and TRBJ1-1; TRBD1 agrees at 9 bases. The CDR3 runs 14 residues. From germline, CDR1 is SGHRS and CDR2 YFSETQ. The chain's CDR3 is CVSSLGQGNTEAFF. Here the CDR3 DNA reads TGCGTCAGCAGCTTGGGACAGGGAAACACTGAAGCTTTCTTT.